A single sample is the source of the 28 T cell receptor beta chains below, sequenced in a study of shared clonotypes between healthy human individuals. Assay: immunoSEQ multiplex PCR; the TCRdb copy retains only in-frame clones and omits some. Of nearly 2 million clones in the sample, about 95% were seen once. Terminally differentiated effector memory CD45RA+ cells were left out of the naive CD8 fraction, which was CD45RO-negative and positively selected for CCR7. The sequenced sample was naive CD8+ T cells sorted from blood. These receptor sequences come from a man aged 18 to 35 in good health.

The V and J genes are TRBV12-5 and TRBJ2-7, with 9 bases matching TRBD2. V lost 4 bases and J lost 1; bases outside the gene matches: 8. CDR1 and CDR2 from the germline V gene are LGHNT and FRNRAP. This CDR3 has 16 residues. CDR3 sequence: CASGSGLAGRSYEQYF. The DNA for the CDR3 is TGTGCTAGTGGTTCGGGTCTAGCGGGGCGTTCCTACGAGCAGTACTTC.

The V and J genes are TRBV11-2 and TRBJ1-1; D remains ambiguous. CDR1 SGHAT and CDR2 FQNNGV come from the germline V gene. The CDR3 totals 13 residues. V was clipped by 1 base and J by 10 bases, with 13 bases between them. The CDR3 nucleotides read TGTGCCAGCAGCTTAGGTGGGGTTGGAGGAGCTTTCTTT. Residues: CASSLGGVGGAFF.

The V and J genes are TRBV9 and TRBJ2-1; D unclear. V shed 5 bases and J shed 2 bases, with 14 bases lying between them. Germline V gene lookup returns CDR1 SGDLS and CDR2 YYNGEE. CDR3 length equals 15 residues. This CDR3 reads CASRDGDGPYNEQFF. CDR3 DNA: TGTGCCAGCAGAGATGGTGACGGCCCCTACAATGAGCAGTTCTTC. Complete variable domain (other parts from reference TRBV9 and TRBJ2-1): DSGVTQTPKHLITATGQRVTLRCSPRSGDLSVYWYQQSLDQGLQFLIQYYNGEERAKGNILERFSAQQFPDLHSELNLSSLELGDSALYFCASRDGDGPYNEQFFGPGTRLTVL.

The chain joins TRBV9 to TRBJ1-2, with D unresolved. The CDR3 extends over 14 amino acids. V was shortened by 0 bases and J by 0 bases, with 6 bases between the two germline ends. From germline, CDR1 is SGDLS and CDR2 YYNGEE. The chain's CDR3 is CASSVGSSNYGYTF. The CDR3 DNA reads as TGTGCCAGCAGCGTAGGGTCATCTAACTATGGCTACACCTTC.

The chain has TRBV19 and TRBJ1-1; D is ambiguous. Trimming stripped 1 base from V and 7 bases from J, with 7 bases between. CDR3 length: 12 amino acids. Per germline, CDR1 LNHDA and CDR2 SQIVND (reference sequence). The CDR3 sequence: CASSIGSFEAFF. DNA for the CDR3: TGTGCCAGTAGTATAGGTTCGTTTGAAGCTTTCTTT. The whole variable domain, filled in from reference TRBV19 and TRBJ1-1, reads DGGITQSPKYLFRKEGQNVTLSCEQNLNHDAMYWYRQDPGQGLRLIYYSQIVNDFQKGDIAEGYSVSREKKESFPLTVTSAQKNPTAFYLCASSIGSFEAFFGQGTRLTVV.

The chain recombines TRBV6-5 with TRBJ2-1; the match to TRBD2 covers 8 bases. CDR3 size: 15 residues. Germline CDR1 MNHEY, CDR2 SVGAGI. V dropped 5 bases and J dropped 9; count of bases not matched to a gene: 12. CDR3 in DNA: TGTGCCAGCAGTACCCCGGGACTAGACCCCAGTGAGCAGTTCTTC. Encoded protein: CASSTPGLDPSEQFF.

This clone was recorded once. The CDR3: CASSEIPGEPNYGYTF. The CDR3 DNA sequence: TGTGCCAGCAGTGAAATTCCAGGGGAACCTAACTATGGCTACACCTTC. V gene TRBV2 combines with J gene TRBJ1-2, with a possible D match to TRBD1 (6 bases). The CDR3 runs to 16 residues. Germline V gene lookup returns CDR1 SNHLY and CDR2 FYNNEI. V was cut by 2 bases and J by 0 bases, with 13 bases left in between.

CDR3 DNA: TGTGCCTGGAGTGACCTACAGGGGCTCGGTGAAAAACTGTTTTTT. It encodes CAWSDLQGLGEKLFF. J is TRBJ1-4 and V is TRBV30, with 7 bases matching TRBD1. Losses at the gene ends were 1 base for V and 7 bases for J; bases not matched to a gene: 9. Germline CDR1 GTSNPN, CDR2 SVGIG (reference sequence). This CDR3 has 15 residues. The full variable domain, completed using reference TRBV30 and TRBJ1-4, is SQTIHQWPATLVQPVGSPLSLECTVEGTSNPNLYWYRQAAGRGLQLLFYSVGIGQISSEVPQNLSASRPQDRQFILSSKKLLLSDSGFYLCAWSDLQGLGEKLFFGSGTQLSVL.

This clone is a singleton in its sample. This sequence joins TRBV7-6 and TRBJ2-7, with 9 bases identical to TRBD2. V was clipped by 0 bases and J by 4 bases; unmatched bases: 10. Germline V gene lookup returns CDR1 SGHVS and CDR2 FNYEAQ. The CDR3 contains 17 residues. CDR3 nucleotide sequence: TGTGCCAGCAGCTTAGCATCGGTAGCGGGAGTGCATTACGAGCAGTACTTC. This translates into CASSLASVAGVHYEQYF.

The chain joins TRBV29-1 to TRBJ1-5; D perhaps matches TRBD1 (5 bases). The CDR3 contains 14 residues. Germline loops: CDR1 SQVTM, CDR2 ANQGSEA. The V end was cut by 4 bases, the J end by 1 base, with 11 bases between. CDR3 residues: CSVAVGQSNQPQHF. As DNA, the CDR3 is TGCAGCGTTGCGGTCGGACAAAGCAATCAGCCCCAGCATTTT.

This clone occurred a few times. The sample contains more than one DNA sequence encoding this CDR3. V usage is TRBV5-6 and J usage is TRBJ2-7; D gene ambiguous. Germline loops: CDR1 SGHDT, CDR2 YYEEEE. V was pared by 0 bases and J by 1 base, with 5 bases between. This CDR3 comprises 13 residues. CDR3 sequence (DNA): TGTGCCAGCAGCTTGGGCAGTTCCTACGAGCAGTACTTC. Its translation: CASSLGSSYEQYF.

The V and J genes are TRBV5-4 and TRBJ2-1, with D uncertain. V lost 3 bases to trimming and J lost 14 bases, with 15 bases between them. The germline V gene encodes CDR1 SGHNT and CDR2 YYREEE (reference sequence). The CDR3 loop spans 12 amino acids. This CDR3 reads CASSSDRVPEFF. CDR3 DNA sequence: TGTGCCAGCAGCTCGGACCGGGTCCCCGAGTTCTTC.

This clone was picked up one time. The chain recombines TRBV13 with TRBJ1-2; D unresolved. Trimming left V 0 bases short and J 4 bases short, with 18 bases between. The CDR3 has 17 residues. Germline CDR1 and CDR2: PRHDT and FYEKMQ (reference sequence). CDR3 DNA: TGTGCCAGCAGCTTAGGAGGGTCCGACTGGGGAGTCTATGGCTACACCTTC. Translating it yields CASSLGGSDWGVYGYTF.

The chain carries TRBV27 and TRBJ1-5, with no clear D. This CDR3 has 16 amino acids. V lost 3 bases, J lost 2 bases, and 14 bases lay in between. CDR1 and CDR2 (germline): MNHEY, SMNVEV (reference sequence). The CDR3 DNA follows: TGTGCCAGCAGTTTTCTGGGCCCTAGGGGCAATCAGCCCCAGCATTTT. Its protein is CASSFLGPRGNQPQHF.

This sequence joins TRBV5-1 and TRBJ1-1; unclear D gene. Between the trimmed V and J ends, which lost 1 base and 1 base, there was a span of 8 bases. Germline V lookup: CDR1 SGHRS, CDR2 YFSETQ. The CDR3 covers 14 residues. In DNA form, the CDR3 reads TGCGCCAGCAGCTTGAGGTGGGGGAACACTGAAGCTTTCTTT. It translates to CASSLRWGNTEAFF.

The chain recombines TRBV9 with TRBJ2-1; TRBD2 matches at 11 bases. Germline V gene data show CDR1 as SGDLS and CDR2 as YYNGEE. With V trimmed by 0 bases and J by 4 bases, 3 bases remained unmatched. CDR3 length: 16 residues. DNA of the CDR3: TGTGCCAGCAGCGTAGGAACTAGCGGGAGTTACAATGAGCAGTTCTTC. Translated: CASSVGTSGSYNEQFF.

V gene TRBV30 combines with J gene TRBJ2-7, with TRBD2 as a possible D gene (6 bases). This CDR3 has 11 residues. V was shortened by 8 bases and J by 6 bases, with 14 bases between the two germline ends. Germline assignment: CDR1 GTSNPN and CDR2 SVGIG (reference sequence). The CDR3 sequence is CAQTAGFEQYF. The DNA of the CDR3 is TGTGCCCAGACGGCGGGGTTCGAGCAGTACTTC.

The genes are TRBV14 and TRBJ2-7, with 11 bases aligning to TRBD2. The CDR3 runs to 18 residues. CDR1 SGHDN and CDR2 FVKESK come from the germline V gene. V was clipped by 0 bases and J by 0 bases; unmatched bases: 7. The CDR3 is CASSQDYVAGGNSYEQYF. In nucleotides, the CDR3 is TGTGCCAGCAGCCAAGATTACGTAGCGGGAGGGAACTCCTACGAGCAGTACTTC.

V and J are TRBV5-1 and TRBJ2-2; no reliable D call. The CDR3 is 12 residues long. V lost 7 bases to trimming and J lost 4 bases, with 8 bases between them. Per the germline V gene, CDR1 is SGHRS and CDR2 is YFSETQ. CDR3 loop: CASSWLTGELFF. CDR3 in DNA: TGCGCCAGCTCTTGGCTCACCGGGGAGCTGTTTTTT.

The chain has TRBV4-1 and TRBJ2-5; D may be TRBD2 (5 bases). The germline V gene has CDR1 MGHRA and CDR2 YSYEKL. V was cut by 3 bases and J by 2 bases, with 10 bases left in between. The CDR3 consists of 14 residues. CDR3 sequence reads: CASSHGILQETQYF. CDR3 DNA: TGCGCCAGCAGCCACGGGATTCTTCAAGAGACCCAGTACTTC.

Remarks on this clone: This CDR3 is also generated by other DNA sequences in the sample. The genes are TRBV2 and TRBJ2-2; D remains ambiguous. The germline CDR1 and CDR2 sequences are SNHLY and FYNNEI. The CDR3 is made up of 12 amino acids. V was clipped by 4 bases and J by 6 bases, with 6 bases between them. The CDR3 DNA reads TGTGCCAGCAGTGGAGGCGCCGGGGAGCTGTTTTTT. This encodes CASSGGAGELFF.

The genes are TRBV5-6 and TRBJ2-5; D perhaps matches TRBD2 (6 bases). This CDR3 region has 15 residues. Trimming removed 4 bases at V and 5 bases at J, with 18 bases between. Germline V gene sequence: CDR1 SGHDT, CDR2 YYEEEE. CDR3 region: CASSPLAGFGETQYF. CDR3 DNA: TGTGCCAGCAGCCCACTCGCGGGGTTTGGGGAGACCCAGTACTTC. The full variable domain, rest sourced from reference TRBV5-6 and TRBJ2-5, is DAGVTQSPTHLIKTRGQQVTLRCSPKSGHDTVSWYQQALGQGPQFIFQYYEEEERQRGNFPDRFSGHQFPNYSSELNVNALLLGDSALYLCASSPLAGFGETQYFGPGTRLLVL.

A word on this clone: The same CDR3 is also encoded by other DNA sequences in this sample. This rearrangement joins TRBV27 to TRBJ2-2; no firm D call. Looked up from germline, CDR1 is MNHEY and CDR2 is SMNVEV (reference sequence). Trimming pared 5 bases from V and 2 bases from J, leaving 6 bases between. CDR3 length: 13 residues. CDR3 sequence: CASSRGNTGELFF. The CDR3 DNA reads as TGTGCCAGCAGTCGCGGAAACACCGGGGAGCTGTTTTTT.

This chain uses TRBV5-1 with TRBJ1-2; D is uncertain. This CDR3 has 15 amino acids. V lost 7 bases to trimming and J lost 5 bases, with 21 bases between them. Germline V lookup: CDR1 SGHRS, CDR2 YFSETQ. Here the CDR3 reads CASHDFERVGYGYTF. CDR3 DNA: TGCGCCAGCCACGATTTTGAGAGGGTGGGATATGGCTACACCTTC. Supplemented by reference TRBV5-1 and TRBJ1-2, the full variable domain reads KAGVTQTPRYLIKTRGQQVTLSCSPISGHRSVSWYQQTPGQGLQFLFEYFSETQRNKGNFPGRFSGRQFSNSRSEMNVSTLELGDSALYLCASHDFERVGYGYTFGSGTRLTVV.

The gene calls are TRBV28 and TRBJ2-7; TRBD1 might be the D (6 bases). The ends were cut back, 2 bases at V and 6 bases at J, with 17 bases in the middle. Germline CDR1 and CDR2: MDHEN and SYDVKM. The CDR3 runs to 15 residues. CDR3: CASSLRVTQGAEQYF. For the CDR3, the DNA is TGTGCCAGCAGTTTAAGGGTTACACAGGGCGCCGAGCAGTACTTC.

The CDR3 protein is CATSLGSNYEQYF. CDR3 DNA sequence: TGTGCCACCTCTTTGGGGTCAAACTACGAGCAGTACTTC. V usage is TRBV19 and J usage is TRBJ2-7, with D unclear. The germline V and J ends were trimmed by 10 bases and 3 bases, with 16 bases remaining between them. Germline assignment: CDR1 LNHDA and CDR2 SQIVND (reference sequence). The CDR3 sequence is 13 residues long. Combining the CDR3 with reference TRBV19 and TRBJ2-7 gives the whole variable domain DGGITQSPKYLFRKEGQNVTLSCEQNLNHDAMYWYRQDPGQGLRLIYYSQIVNDFQKGDIAEGYSVSREKKESFPLTVTSAQKNPTAFYLCATSLGSNYEQYFGPGTRLTVT.

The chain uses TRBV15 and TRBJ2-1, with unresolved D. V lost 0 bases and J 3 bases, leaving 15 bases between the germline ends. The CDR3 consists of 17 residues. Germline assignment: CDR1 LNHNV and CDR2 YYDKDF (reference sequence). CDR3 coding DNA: TGTGCCACCAGCAGAGACGGTGTCGGTCTCCACTACAATGAGCAGTTCTTC. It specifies CATSRDGVGLHYNEQFF.

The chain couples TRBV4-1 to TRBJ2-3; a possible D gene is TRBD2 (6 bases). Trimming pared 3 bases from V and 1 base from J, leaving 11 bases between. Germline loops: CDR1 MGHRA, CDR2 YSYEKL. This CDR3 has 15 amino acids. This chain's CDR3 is CASSQPAGGTDTQYF. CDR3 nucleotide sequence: TGCGCCAGCAGCCAGCCAGCGGGCGGCACAGATACGCAGTATTTT.